This T cell receptor (beta chain) was documented in a study of T cell responses to AZD1222 COVID-19 vaccine. The protocol was immunoSEQ multiplex PCR, while the TCRdb copy is restricted to in-frame clones and leaves out a portion. The sample shows some 130,000 clones, about nine tenths of them seen only once. The CDR3 covers 16 residues. The origin of this receptor is an adult in good health. The material sequenced was peripheral blood, taken on day 0 of AZD1222 vaccination. The V call is TRBV21-1, the J call TRBJ2-7; TRBD1, the table's D call, lacks a check against the DNA. TRBV21-1 is marked as a pseudogene. The CDR3 here is CASSKAGRGPYYEQYF. CDR3 nucleotide sequence: TGTGCCAGCAGCAAAGCCGGCAGGGGGCCGTATTACGAGCAGTACTTC.